This entry concerns a single T cell receptor (beta chain). Here immunoSEQ multiplex PCR was the method, and the copy in TCRdb shows in-frame clones only, minus some. There are thousands of clones in the sample; less than 85% occur only once, and roughly 3.6% lies in the top ten. The data stem from a study of immune evolution from preneoplasia to lung adenocarcinoma. This CDR3 region has 16 residues. The germline V gene encodes CDR1 MDHEN and CDR2 SYDVKM. V gave up 5 bases and J gave up 0 bases; unmatched junction bases: 6. The sample consisted of FFPE adjacent normal lung tissue. The receptor's source is a person older than 75 with lung adenocarcinoma. The chain has TRBV28 and TRBJ1-4; 7 bases match TRBD1. CDR3 residues: CASSPQGPATNEKLFF. The CDR3 nucleotides read TGTGCCAGCAGTCCACAGGGGCCCGCAACTAATGAAAAACTGTTTTTT.